The 4 T cell receptor beta chains listed next were all sequenced from one sample in a study of blood T cell repertoires in COVID-19. Using immunoSEQ multiplex PCR, the repertoire was profiled, and TCRdb retains in-frame clones only, with some absent. The sample contains roughly 67,000 clones, roughly 80% of which appear only once. Material: peripheral blood. Every receptor here comes from a man aged 50 to 59 with active COVID-19.

The chain recombines TRBV5-1 with TRBJ2-3; D not resolved. CDR3 length: 13 residues. Germline CDR1 SGHRS, CDR2 YFSETQ. V was pared by 4 bases and J by 5 bases, with 11 bases between. The CDR3 DNA reads as TGCGCCAGCAGCGTGGTATCGGTAGATACGCAGTATTTT. Translation: CASSVVSVDTQYF.

The rearrangement uses TRBV11-2 and TRBJ2-4; D unclear. Germline V CDR1 and CDR2: SGHAT, FQNNGV. CDR3 length: 16 residues. V was clipped by 4 bases and J by 1 base, with 14 bases between them. The chain's CDR3 is CASSSRYLLAKNIQYF. As DNA, the CDR3 is TGTGCCAGCAGCTCCCGCTACTTACTCGCCAAAAACATTCAGTACTTC.

This clone turned up a few times. This rearrangement joins TRBV5-8 to TRBJ1-2; D unresolved. The CDR3 is made up of 13 amino acids. The germline gives CDR1 SGHTS, CDR2 YDEGEE. Trimming removed 7 bases at V and 12 bases at J, with 22 bases between. Here the CDR3 DNA reads TGTGCCAGCGTGAGGGAACCACGTTACGTACACACCTTC. It is translated as CASVREPRYVHTF.

The V call is TRBV7-9, the J call TRBJ2-7, with a tentative D call TRBD2 (5 bases). There are 13 residues in the CDR3. The ends were cut back, 7 bases at V and 12 bases at J, with 22 bases in the middle. Germline values: CDR1 SEHNR, CDR2 FQNEAQ (reference sequence). This chain's CDR3 is CASTTAGSQYAYF. CDR3 coding DNA: TGTGCCAGCACCACCGCGGGCAGCCAGTACGCGTACTTC.